Shown below are 5 T cell receptor beta chains from a single sample sequenced in a study of beta chain features in type 1 diabetes. Study outcomes and limitations: Within each of all four CD4+ subsets, Type 1 diabetes patients had TCRB CDR3s that were moderately but significantly shorter.

For these TCRs, the target antigens are not known. Isolated RNA was reverse transcribed in full, so expressed TCRB transcripts were sequenced. The repertoire was sequenced with immunoSEQ multiplex PCR; TCRdb's copy has only in-frame clones and lacks some. The sample shows about 370,000 clones, 8.5% to 10% of them seen only once. What was sequenced was central memory CD4+ T cells from blood. Receptors originate from a man aged 30-40 years with type 1 diabetes.

This clone was counted a few times. J is TRBJ1-1 and V is TRBV7-2; D gene unclear. CDR1 and CDR2 (germline): SGHTA, FQGNSA. Between the trimmed V and J ends, which lost 2 bases and 7 bases, there was a span of 5 bases. The CDR3 loop spans 11 amino acids. CDR3 region: CASSLSDEAFF. The CDR3 DNA reads TGTGCCAGCAGCTTATCCGATGAAGCTTTCTTT. Together with reference TRBV7-2 and TRBJ1-1, the CDR3 gives the full variable domain: GAGVSQSPSNKVTEKGKDVELRCDPISGHTALYWYRQSLGQGLEFLIYFQGNSAPDKSGLPSDRFSAERTGGSVSTLTIQRTQQEDSAVYLCASSLSDEAFFGQGTRLTVV.

This clone was counted ten times or more. The chain couples TRBV14 to TRBJ2-1, with D possibly matching TRBD2 (5 bases). The germline V and J ends were trimmed by 0 bases and 12 bases, with 12 bases remaining between them. Germline-derived CDR1 and CDR2 are SGHDN and FVKESK. The CDR3 spans 13 residues. The CDR3 DNA follows: TGTGCCAGCAGCCAAGATCGAGAGGGAACGCAGTTCTTC. Its translation: CASSQDREGTQFF.

The table lists this clone with a few counts. V is TRBV5-1 and J is TRBJ1-1; a weak D match, TRBD1 (6 bases). The germline gives CDR1 SGHRS, CDR2 YFSETQ. This CDR3 has 16 amino acids. V lost 2 bases and J 0 bases, leaving 14 bases between the germline ends. CDR3 coding DNA: TGCGCCAGCAGCTTTGGGTCAGGGGACATGAACACTGAAGCTTTCTTT. Protein product: CASSFGSGDMNTEAFF.

The sample holds many counts of this clone. The chain uses TRBV6-1 and TRBJ2-2; D gene ambiguous. V lost 0 bases, J lost 8 bases, and 4 bases lay in between. CDR1 and CDR2 (germline): MNHNS, SASEGT. This CDR3 region has 12 residues. The CDR3 loop reads CASSEAGGELFF. The CDR3 coding sequence is TGTGCCAGCAGTGAAGCCGGAGGGGAGCTGTTTTTT.

In this sample, this clone turned up a few times. CDR3 sequence reads: CSVVITQSLQYF. The CDR3 DNA reads as TGCAGCGTTGTTATCACTCAATCTCTTCAGTACTTC. V is TRBV29-1 and J is TRBJ2-4; D unclear. Trimming removed 4 bases at V and 11 bases at J, with 15 bases between. CDR3 size: 12 residues. CDR1 is SQVTM, CDR2 ANQGSEA, per germline.